The 16 T cell receptor beta chains reported below all come from one sample, sequenced in a study of OX40 agonist ivuxolimab in advanced cancers. Some clones are missing from TCRdb's copy, which holds only in-frame ones; the method was immunoSEQ multiplex PCR. The table shows 30,000 to 40,000 clones, with 76% occurring only once. The source material was CD4+ or CD8+ T cells sorted from blood, sampled in a trial of the OX40 agonist ivuxolimab. The receptors here all came from an adult with an advanced solid tumor such as melanoma, head and neck, liver or kidney cancer.

The CDR3 loop is CASSDLGGGWGEQFF. The CDR3 region has the DNA TGTGCCAGCAGCGACCTCGGGGGGGGCTGGGGTGAGCAGTTCTTC. The V gene is TRBV7-2, the J gene TRBJ2-1; 8 bases agree with TRBD2. The CDR3 has 15 amino acids. CDR1 is SGHTA and CDR2 is FQGNSA in the germline V gene. V was pared by 5 bases and J by 9 bases, with 12 bases of the junction left unmatched.

The rearrangement links TRBV9 to TRBJ2-2; 8 bases agree with TRBD1. The CDR3 has 15 residues. Unmatched junction bases numbered 4, after V lost 2 bases and J lost 4 bases. CDR1 is SGDLS and CDR2 is YYNGEE in the germline V gene. CDR3 bases: TGTGCCAGCAGCGTGGGACAGGTAATCACCGGGGAGCTGTTTTTT. It specifies CASSVGQVITGELFF.

The chain uses TRBV7-9 and TRBJ2-2; D is unclear. V shed 0 bases and J shed 11 bases, with 4 bases lying between them. Germline values: CDR1 SEHNR, CDR2 FQNEAQ (reference sequence). CDR3 length equals 11 residues. The CDR3 loop is CASSLATELFF. CDR3 DNA sequence: TGTGCCAGCAGCTTAGCGACTGAGCTGTTTTTT.

This clone was seen more than once but under ten times. This sequence joins TRBV19 and TRBJ2-3; D tentatively fits TRBD1 or TRBD2 (5 bases each). Trimming pared 1 base from V and 4 bases from J, leaving 15 bases between. From germline, CDR1 is LNHDA and CDR2 SQIVND (reference sequence). CDR3 length: 16 amino acids. The CDR3: CASSIAGALGSDTQYF. CDR3 DNA sequence: TGTGCCAGTAGTATAGCCGGGGCTCTGGGTTCAGATACGCAGTATTTT.

This sequence joins TRBV4-1 and TRBJ2-1; the D is unclear. The CDR3 loop spans 13 amino acids. Trimming removed 3 bases from V and 3 bases from J, with 6 bases in between. Germline V gene sequence: CDR1 MGHRA, CDR2 YSYEKL. CDR3 protein: CASSHGNYNEQFF. The CDR3 DNA reads as TGCGCCAGCAGCCACGGAAACTACAATGAGCAGTTCTTC.

The chain carries TRBV10-2 and TRBJ1-1, with 7 nucleotides matching TRBD1. The V gene's germline CDR1 is WSHSY and CDR2 SAAADI. After removal of 7 bases from V and 5 bases from J, the junction contained 7 bases not matched to a gene. The CDR3 has 13 residues. CDR3 loop: CASTDRVGTEAFF. The CDR3, as DNA: TGCGCCAGCACTGACAGGGTCGGAACTGAAGCTTTCTTT.

V and J are TRBV21-1 and TRBJ2-7; TRBD2 was called by the table and not checked on the DNA. TRBV21-1 has pseudogene status. This CDR3 is built from 17 residues. DNA for the CDR3: TGCGCCAGCAGTCAAGTTTGGAGTGATTGGTCGTCCTACGAGCAGTACTTC. Translating it yields CASSQVWSDWSSYEQYF.

On this clone: Distinct nucleotide sequences in the sample also encode this CDR3. The chain uses TRBV5-8 and TRBJ2-2; D remains unclear. The CDR3 has 14 residues. Trimming left V 0 bases short and J 1 base short, with 4 bases between. Germline CDR1 is SGHTS and CDR2 is YDEGEE. The CDR3 loop reads CASSLAQNTGELFF. DNA for the CDR3: TGTGCCAGCAGCTTGGCACAGAACACCGGGGAGCTGTTTTTT.

The rearrangement joins TRBV28 to TRBJ1-3, with D hard to call. CDR3 length: 13 residues. Trimming stripped 5 bases from V and 0 bases from J, with 5 bases between. CDR1 MDHEN and CDR2 SYDVKM come from the germline V gene. CDR3 region: CASSTASGNTIYF. The CDR3, as DNA: TGTGCCAGCAGTACGGCCTCTGGAAACACCATATATTTT.

This sequence joins TRBV28 and TRBJ2-2, with D uncertain. Germline V gives CDR1 MDHEN, CDR2 SYDVKM. The V end was cut by 6 bases, the J end by 5 bases, with 10 bases between. The CDR3 consists of 13 residues. In DNA, the CDR3 is TGTGCCAGCAGCTCCGGACGAACCGGGGAGCTGTTTTTT. Protein: CASSSGRTGELFF.

V and J are TRBV19 and TRBJ1-6; perhaps TRBD1 as D (5 bases). This CDR3 region has 15 residues. Germline CDR1 is LNHDA and CDR2 is SQIVND (reference sequence). Trimming cost V 3 bases and J 7 bases, with 13 bases left between them. CDR3 DNA: TGTGCCAGTAGTATGGGTCGAAGGGGAAATTCACCCCTCCACTTT. Translated: CASSMGRRGNSPLHF.

The rearrangement joins TRBV27 to TRBJ2-7; unclear D gene. Trimming stripped 0 bases from V and 6 bases from J, with 15 bases between. Germline assignment: CDR1 MNHEY and CDR2 SMNVEV (reference sequence). This CDR3 contains 15 residues. The CDR3 loop is CASSLSADLATEQYF. As DNA, the CDR3 is TGTGCCAGCAGTTTATCTGCGGATTTGGCTACCGAGCAGTACTTC.

The chain uses TRBV7-8 and TRBJ1-5; TRBD1 aligns across 8 bases. Germline trimming cut 5 bases from V and 2 bases from J; bases unmatched to any gene: 5. Germline V lookup: CDR1 SGHVS, CDR2 FQNEAQ. The length of the CDR3 is 15 residues. DNA for the CDR3: TGTGCCAGCAGCCCCCAGACAGGGGGCAATCAGCCCCAGCATTTT. Translated, it gives CASSPQTGGNQPQHF.

The chain has TRBV11-1 and TRBJ2-5; 9 nucleotides line up with TRBD1. The closer fit of TRBJ2-7 to the DNA end suggests the J call may be wrong. The CDR3 runs 15 residues. CDR1 and CDR2 from the germline V gene are SGHAT and FQDESV (reference sequence). CDR3 bases: TGTGCCAGCAGCTACACCGGGACAGGGTTTTACGAGCAGTACTTC. As protein: CASSYTGTGFYEQYF.

The V and J genes are TRBV29-1 and TRBJ2-2; tentative D call: TRBD1 (6 bases). The CDR3 is 16 residues long. With 7 bases removed from V and 3 bases from J, the gap between germline ends came to 21 bases. The germline V gene encodes CDR1 SQVTM and CDR2 ANQGSEA. CDR3 sequence reads: CSARGGPELYTGELFF. The CDR3 DNA reads TGCAGCGCTCGAGGGGGACCGGAACTTTACACCGGGGAGCTGTTTTTT.

This clone was recorded only once. This rearrangement joins TRBV9 to TRBJ2-7, with D tentatively TRBD1 (6 bases). The V end was cut by 4 bases, the J end by 5 bases, with 16 bases between. The CDR3 loop spans 14 amino acids. Germline-derived CDR1 and CDR2 are SGDLS and YYNGEE. The CDR3 sequence: CASSFPTGLDEQYV. In DNA form, the CDR3 reads TGTGCCAGCAGCTTCCCGACAGGCTTAGACGAGCAGTACGTC.